Below, 30 T cell receptor beta chains from the same sample are listed, as sequenced in a study of blood T cell repertoires in COVID-19. The table came from immunoSEQ multiplex PCR; TCRdb's copy has only in-frame clones and leaves some out. The top ten hold approximately 3.1% of the sample, which has roughly 41,000 clones, about 85% seen once. Sequencing input: PBMCs or T cells enriched from blood (not recorded which). The receptors were sampled from a woman aged 45 to 65 who had recovered from COVID-19.

The chain has TRBV19 and TRBJ2-3; D call uncertain. Germline CDR1 is LNHDA and CDR2 is SQIVND (reference sequence). Trimming took off 3 bases at V and 3 bases at J, with 13 bases between the two ends. The CDR3 extends over 15 amino acids. The CDR3: CASSMELVLTDTQYF. As DNA, the CDR3 is TGTGCCAGTAGTATGGAGCTAGTGTTAACAGATACGCAGTATTTT.

This chain connects TRBV6-5 to TRBJ2-2, with 14 bases identical to TRBD2. Germline V gene sequence: CDR1 MNHEY, CDR2 SVGAGI. Trimming at V came to 6 bases and at J to 7 bases, leaving 4 bases not matched to a gene. CDR3 length: 15 amino acids. This chain's CDR3 is CASRGLAGGVGELFF. CDR3 in DNA: TGTGCCAGCAGAGGACTAGCGGGAGGAGTCGGGGAGCTGTTTTTT.

The J gene is TRBJ2-5, the V gene TRBV7-2; 14 positions agree with TRBD2. Germline CDR1 is SGHTA and CDR2 is FQGNSA. The CDR3 is 18 amino acids. J lost 2 bases, V lost 5 bases, and 10 bases had no gene match. The CDR3 protein is CASSPRLAGGPRQETQYF. CDR3 coding DNA: TGTGCCAGCAGCCCCAGACTAGCGGGAGGGCCGCGGCAAGAGACCCAGTACTTC.

CDR3 DNA: TGCGCCAGCAGCCAAGCGAGCGGGGGCACAGATACGCAGTATTTT. This gives the protein CASSQASGGTDTQYF. This chain links TRBV4-1 with TRBJ2-3; 7 bases align to TRBD2. The CDR3 covers 15 residues. The germline V gene has CDR1 MGHRA and CDR2 YSYEKL. V gave up 1 base and J gave up 1 base; unmatched junction bases: 2.

The V and J genes are TRBV5-5 and TRBJ1-6; 9 nucleotides line up with TRBD1. With 4 bases clipped from V and 5 bases from J, the junction kept 4 bases outside the gene matches. The CDR3 has 15 residues. Germline CDR1 SGHKS, CDR2 YYEKEE (reference sequence). The CDR3 DNA follows: TGTGCCAGCAGCCAAAGACAGGGGGATAATTCACCCCTCCACTTT. The encoded protein is CASSQRQGDNSPLHF.

This chain joins TRBV28 and TRBJ2-1, with D tentatively TRBD1 (5 bases). CDR3 length: 14 amino acids. In germline, CDR1 is MDHEN, CDR2 SYDVKM. V lost 9 bases and J 5 bases, leaving 17 bases between the germline ends. CDR3: CASKGLEDHNEQFF. The CDR3 region has the DNA TGTGCCAGTAAGGGGTTAGAGGATCACAATGAGCAGTTCTTC. Variable domain in full (rest from reference TRBV28 and TRBJ2-1): DVKVTQSSRYLVKRTGEKVFLECVQDMDHENMFWYRQDPGLGLRLIYFSYDVKMKEKGDIPEGYSVSREKKERFSLILESASTNQTSMYLCASKGLEDHNEQFFGPGTRLTVL.

J is TRBJ2-1 and V is TRBV20-1; no clear D gene. CDR1 and CDR2 from the germline V gene are DFQATT and SNEGSKA (reference sequence). Trimming took 3 bases from V and 0 from J, leaving 9 bases between them. This CDR3 has 14 residues. The CDR3, as DNA: TGCAGTGCTAGTATACCGAGCTCCTACAATGAGCAGTTCTTC. Protein sequence: CSASIPSSYNEQFF.

The chain recombines TRBV6-2 or TRBV6-3 with TRBJ1-3; 9 bases align to TRBD1. Trimming cost V 4 bases and J 7 bases; bases outside gene matches: 5. The germline V gene encodes CDR1 MNHEY and CDR2 SVGEGT. The CDR3 contains 14 residues. CDR3 residues: CASSFRDRVNTIYF. In DNA, the CDR3 is TGTGCCAGCAGTTTCCGGGACAGGGTGAACACCATATATTTT.

The V gene is TRBV3-1 (or the pseudogene TRBV3-2), the J gene TRBJ2-7; D not certain. Germline-derived CDR1 and CDR2 are LGHDT and YNNKEL (reference sequence). This CDR3 spans 13 amino acids. The V end lost 4 bases, the J end lost 2 bases, and 9 bases lay between the germline ends. The CDR3 DNA is TGTGCCAGCAGCCCTTCGGCGGCCTACGAGCAGTACTTC. Translating gives CASSPSAAYEQYF.

This sequence joins TRBV4-3 and TRBJ1-1; D unresolved. With 1 base removed from V and 1 base from J, the gap between germline ends came to 10 bases. The germline V gene has CDR1 LGHNA and CDR2 YSLEER. The CDR3 is made up of 15 amino acids. CDR3 sequence: CASSQGAGKNTEAFF. The CDR3 region has the DNA TGCGCCAGCAGCCAAGGCGCAGGAAAGAACACTGAAGCTTTCTTT.

This clone was seen once. V usage is TRBV6-5 and J usage is TRBJ2-1, with TRBD1 as a possible D gene (6 bases). There are 13 residues in the CDR3. Deletions cut 0 bases from V and 9 bases from J, with 9 bases between. Germline loops: CDR1 MNHEY, CDR2 SVGAGI. CDR3 region: CASSYSRGSEQFF. The DNA of the CDR3 is TGTGCCAGCAGTTACTCTAGGGGGAGTGAGCAGTTCTTC.

The chain joins TRBV28 to TRBJ2-1; 7 bases fit TRBD1. V shed 4 bases and J 0 bases; nucleotides not matched to a gene: 6. Germline assignment: CDR1 MDHEN and CDR2 SYDVKM. CDR3 length: 16 amino acids. The CDR3 bases are TGTGCCAGCAGTTCGCTGGGACAGACCTCCTACAATGAGCAGTTCTTC. Translated: CASSSLGQTSYNEQFF.

CDR3 coding DNA: TGTGCCAGCAGTTTCAGGGGATTCGACTACGAGCAGTACTTC. This codes for CASSFRGFDYEQYF. This sequence joins TRBV28 and TRBJ2-7; a possible D gene is TRBD1 (6 bases). CDR1 and CDR2 (germline): MDHEN, SYDVKM. V was clipped by 3 bases and J by 3 bases, with 12 bases between them. The CDR3 loop spans 14 amino acids.

This chain uses TRBV18 with TRBJ2-3; 10 bases fit TRBD2. There are 18 residues in the CDR3. Trimming at V came to 6 bases and at J to 1 base, leaving 13 bases not matched to a gene. CDR1 and CDR2 from the germline V gene are KGHSH and LQKENI. The CDR3 DNA sequence: TGTGCCAGCTCCGTCATTAGGGCTAGCGGGAGCGGCACAGATACGCAGTATTTT. This gives the protein CASSVIRASGSGTDTQYF.

This chain links TRBV9 with TRBJ2-1, with 10 nucleotides matching TRBD1. J lost 7 bases, V lost 0 bases, and 7 bases had no gene match. The CDR3 sequence is 16 residues long. Per germline, CDR1 SGDLS and CDR2 YYNGEE. The CDR3 region is CASSVATGQGLNEQFF. CDR3 in DNA: TGTGCCAGCAGCGTAGCTACGGGACAGGGGTTGAATGAGCAGTTCTTC.

The V gene is TRBV5-6, the J gene TRBJ1-1, with 8 bases identical to TRBD1. V lost 0 bases, J lost 10 bases, and 5 bases stayed unmatched. Per germline, CDR1 SGHDT and CDR2 YYEEEE. The CDR3 has 13 residues. The CDR3 spells CASSLAGGKGAFF. CDR3 coding DNA: TGTGCCAGCAGCTTGGCAGGGGGCAAGGGAGCTTTCTTT.

The chain joins TRBV2 to TRBJ1-5, with D maybe TRBD1 (6 bases). This CDR3 has 13 residues. Germline V gives CDR1 SNHLY, CDR2 FYNNEI. Trimming stripped 6 bases from V and 1 base from J, with 7 bases between. This chain's CDR3 is CASRDRSNQPQHF. The DNA of the CDR3 is TGTGCCAGCAGGGACAGAAGCAATCAGCCCCAGCATTTT.

This sequence joins TRBV5-6 and TRBJ2-5, with TRBD1 matching over 7 bases. The V and J ends lost 0 bases and 5 bases, in that order; junction bases with no gene match: 7. The CDR3 runs 15 residues. In germline, CDR1 is SGHDT, CDR2 YYEEEE. CDR3 region: CASSLATGAQETQYF. The CDR3, as DNA: TGTGCCAGCAGCTTGGCTACAGGGGCGCAGGAGACCCAGTACTTC.

This chain uses TRBV19 with TRBJ2-7; 7 nucleotides line up with TRBD1. Looked up from germline, CDR1 is LNHDA and CDR2 is SQIVND (reference sequence). J lost 0 bases, V lost 10 bases, and 9 bases had no gene match. The CDR3 contains 14 residues. The CDR3 is CATLGTEYSYEQYF. CDR3 bases: TGTGCCACCCTAGGGACAGAATACTCCTACGAGCAGTACTTC.

On this clone: The junction and the germline gene differ at one end; a read error may be behind it. The chain joins TRBV7-7 to TRBJ2-5; TRBD2 matches at 8 bases. CDR3 length equals 16 residues. The germline CDR1 and CDR2 sequences are SSHAT and FNYEAQ (reference sequence). DNA for the CDR3: TGTGCTAGCAGCCCCGGGACTACGGGAGGGGTAGAGACCCAGTACTTC. This codes for CASSPGTTGGVETQYF.

V usage is TRBV27 and J usage is TRBJ1-1; D perhaps matches TRBD1 (6 bases). V lost 5 bases and J 4 bases, leaving 17 bases between the germline ends. This CDR3 is built from 15 residues. Germline V gene data show CDR1 as MNHEY and CDR2 as SMNVEV (reference sequence). The CDR3 nucleotides read TGTGCCAGCAGTCCGCGGTCGACAGGCGGCACTGAAGCTTTCTTT. Its translation: CASSPRSTGGTEAFF.

V usage is TRBV18 and J usage is TRBJ2-3, with a possible D match to TRBD2 (5 bases). From germline, CDR1 is KGHSH and CDR2 LQKENI. The CDR3 runs to 18 residues. Between the trimmed V and J ends, which lost 3 bases and 4 bases, there was a span of 23 bases. Here the CDR3 DNA reads TGTGCCAGCTCACCGGCCGGGGTCCCTCCGAGGGCCCCAGATACGCAGTATTTT. The encoded protein is CASSPAGVPPRAPDTQYF.

The chain links TRBV6-5 to TRBJ2-7, with D possibly being TRBD2 (6 bases). Per germline, CDR1 MNHEY and CDR2 SVGAGI. V was shortened by 6 bases and J by 0 bases, with 15 bases between the two germline ends. CDR3 length: 15 amino acids. The chain's CDR3 is CASRRGTETSYEQYF. The DNA of the CDR3 is TGTGCCAGCAGACGCGGGACGGAGACCTCCTACGAGCAGTACTTC.

The rearrangement links TRBV15 to TRBJ2-6; D is possibly TRBD2 (5 bases). CDR1 is LNHNV and CDR2 is YYDKDF in the germline V gene (reference sequence). Trimming took 0 bases from V and 4 from J, leaving 10 bases between them. This CDR3 has 16 amino acids. The CDR3 is CATSRDPGIGANVLTF. The DNA of the CDR3 is TGTGCCACCAGCAGAGATCCGGGGATCGGGGCCAACGTCCTGACTTTC.

This chain connects TRBV7-9 to TRBJ1-1, with D hard to call. CDR1 and CDR2 (germline): SEHNR, FQNEAQ (reference sequence). The length of the CDR3 is 14 residues. V lost 2 bases and J lost 10, with 17 bases in between. CDR3: CASSLNGLAVGAFF. The CDR3 DNA reads TGTGCCAGCAGCTTAAATGGGTTAGCTGTGGGAGCTTTCTTT.

CDR3 DNA sequence: TGTGCCAGCAGTTTCGACAGCTTCTATGGCTACACCTTC. Amino acids: CASSFDSFYGYTF. The chain employs TRBV28 and TRBJ1-2; D possibly corresponds to TRBD1 (5 bases). Germline V gene lookup returns CDR1 MDHEN and CDR2 SYDVKM. This CDR3 comprises 13 residues. Trimming left V 3 bases short and J 4 bases short, with 9 bases between.

This clone was counted once. At the DNA level, this CDR3 is encoded by other sequences in the same sample as well. V gene TRBV5-1 combines with J gene TRBJ2-3; a possible D gene is TRBD1 (6 bases). Per germline, CDR1 SGHRS and CDR2 YFSETQ. V was clipped by 1 base and J by 0 bases, with 6 bases between them. The CDR3 has 14 residues. The CDR3 DNA follows: TGCGCCAGCAGCTTGCAGGGGAGCACAGATACGCAGTATTTT. It specifies CASSLQGSTDTQYF.

V gene TRBV28 combines with J gene TRBJ2-3; 8 bases line up with TRBD2. Germline V gene lookup returns CDR1 MDHEN and CDR2 SYDVKM. CDR3 length equals 16 residues. Trimming removed 2 bases from V and 1 base from J; junction bases left unmatched: 5. The CDR3 DNA reads TGTGCCAGCAGTTTAATGGCGGGAGGAGGCACAGATACGCAGTATTTT. Translation gives CASSLMAGGGTDTQYF. Full variable domain (rest looked up from reference TRBV28 and TRBJ2-3): DVKVTQSSRYLVKRTGEKVFLECVQDMDHENMFWYRQDPGLGLRLIYFSYDVKMKEKGDIPEGYSVSREKKERFSLILESASTNQTSMYLCASSLMAGGGTDTQYFGPGTRLTVL.

The V call is TRBV24-1, the J call TRBJ2-1; 8 bases match TRBD2. This CDR3 is 16 amino acids long. Germline CDR1 reads KGHDR; CDR2 reads SFDVKD. The trim removed 4 bases at V and 7 bases at J, leaving 11 bases unmatched. The CDR3 loop is CATSDPPTGGRNEQFF. As DNA, the CDR3 is TGTGCCACCAGTGACCCCCCCACGGGCGGGAGGAATGAGCAGTTCTTC.

This chain uses TRBV30 with TRBJ1-5; 9 bases agree with TRBD1. Losses at the gene ends were 2 bases for V and 4 bases for J; bases not matched to a gene: 3. The germline CDR1 and CDR2 sequences are GTSNPN and SVGIG (reference sequence). The CDR3 spans 14 residues. The CDR3 DNA reads TGTGCCTGGAGTATCGGGACAGGGAATCAGCCCCAGCATTTT. This translates into CAWSIGTGNQPQHF. Combining the CDR3 with reference TRBV30 and TRBJ1-5 gives the whole variable domain SQTIHQWPATLVQPVGSPLSLECTVEGTSNPNLYWYRQAAGRGLQLLFYSVGIGQISSEVPQNLSASRPQDRQFILSSKKLLLSDSGFYLCAWSIGTGNQPQHFGDGTRLSIL.